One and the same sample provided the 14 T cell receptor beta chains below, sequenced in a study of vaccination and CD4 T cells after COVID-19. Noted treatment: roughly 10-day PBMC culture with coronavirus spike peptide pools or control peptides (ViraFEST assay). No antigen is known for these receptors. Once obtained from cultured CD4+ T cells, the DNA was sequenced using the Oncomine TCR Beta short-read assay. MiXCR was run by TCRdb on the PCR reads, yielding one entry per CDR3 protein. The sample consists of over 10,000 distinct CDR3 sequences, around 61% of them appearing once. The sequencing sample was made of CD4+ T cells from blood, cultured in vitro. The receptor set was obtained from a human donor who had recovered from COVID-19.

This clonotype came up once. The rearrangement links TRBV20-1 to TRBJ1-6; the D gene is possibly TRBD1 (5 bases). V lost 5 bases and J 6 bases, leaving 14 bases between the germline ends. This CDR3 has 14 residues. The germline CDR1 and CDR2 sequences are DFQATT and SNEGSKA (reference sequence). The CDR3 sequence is CSAVGTNVNSPLHF. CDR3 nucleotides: TGCAGTGCTGTAGGGACTAACGTTAATTCACCCCTCCACTTT.

CDR3 nucleotide sequence: TGTGCTAGTGGTTTGGGGATCTTAGGAAGGCCGTCATTCTACGAGCAGTACTTC. As protein: CASGLGILGRPSFYEQYF. V and J are TRBV12-5 and TRBJ2-7; D remains unclear. V was clipped by 1 base and J by 3 bases, with 22 bases between them. CDR1 LGHNT and CDR2 FRNRAP come from the germline V gene. This CDR3 has 18 amino acids.

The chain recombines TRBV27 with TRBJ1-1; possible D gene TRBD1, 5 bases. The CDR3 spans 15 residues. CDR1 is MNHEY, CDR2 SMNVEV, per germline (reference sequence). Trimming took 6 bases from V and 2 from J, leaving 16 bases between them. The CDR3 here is CASRTSQGQNTEAFF. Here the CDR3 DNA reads TGTGCCAGCAGGACCAGTCAAGGACAAAACACTGAAGCTTTCTTT.

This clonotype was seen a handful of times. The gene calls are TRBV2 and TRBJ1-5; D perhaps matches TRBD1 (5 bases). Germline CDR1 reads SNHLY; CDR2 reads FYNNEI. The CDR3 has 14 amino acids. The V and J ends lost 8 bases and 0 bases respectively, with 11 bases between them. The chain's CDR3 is CASSWGNSNQPQHF. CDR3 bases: TGTGCCAGCTCCTGGGGGAATAGCAATCAGCCCCAGCATTTT.

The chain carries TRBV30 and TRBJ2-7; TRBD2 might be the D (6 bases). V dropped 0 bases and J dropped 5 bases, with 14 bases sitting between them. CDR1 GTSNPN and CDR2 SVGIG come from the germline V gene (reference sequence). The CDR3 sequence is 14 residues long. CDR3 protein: CAWSVLGGRDEQYF. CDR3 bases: TGTGCCTGGAGTGTACTTGGAGGGCGGGACGAGCAGTACTTC.

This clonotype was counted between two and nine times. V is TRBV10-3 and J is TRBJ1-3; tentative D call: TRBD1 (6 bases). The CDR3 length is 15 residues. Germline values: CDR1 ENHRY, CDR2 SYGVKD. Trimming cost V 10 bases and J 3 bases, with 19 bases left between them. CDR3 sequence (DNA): TGTGCCACCGCTTCGACAGGACAACGTGGAAACACCATATATTTT. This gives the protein CATASTGQRGNTIYF.

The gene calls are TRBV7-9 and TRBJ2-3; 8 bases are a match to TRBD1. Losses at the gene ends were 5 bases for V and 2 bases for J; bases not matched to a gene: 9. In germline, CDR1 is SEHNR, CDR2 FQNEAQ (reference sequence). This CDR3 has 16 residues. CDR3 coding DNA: TGTGCCAGCAGCCGTCCGGGACAGGCATCCACAGATACGCAGTATTTT. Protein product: CASSRPGQASTDTQYF.

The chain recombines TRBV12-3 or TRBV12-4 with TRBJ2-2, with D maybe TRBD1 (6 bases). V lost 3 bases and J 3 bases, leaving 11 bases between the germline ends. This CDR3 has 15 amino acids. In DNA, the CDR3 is TGTGCCAGCAGTTTGCGACAGGCGGACACCGGGGAGCTGTTTTTT. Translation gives CASSLRQADTGELFF.

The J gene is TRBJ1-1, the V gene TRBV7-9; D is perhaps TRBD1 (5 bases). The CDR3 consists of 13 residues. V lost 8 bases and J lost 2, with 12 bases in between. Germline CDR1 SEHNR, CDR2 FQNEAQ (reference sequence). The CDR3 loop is CASVGQGNTEAFF. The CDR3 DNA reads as TGTGCCAGCGTCGGGCAGGGAAACACTGAAGCTTTCTTT.

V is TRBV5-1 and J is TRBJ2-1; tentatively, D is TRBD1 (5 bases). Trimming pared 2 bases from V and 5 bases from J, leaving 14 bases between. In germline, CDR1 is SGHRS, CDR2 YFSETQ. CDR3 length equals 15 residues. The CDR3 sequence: CASSFIAQGDNEQFF. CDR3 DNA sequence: TGCGCCAGCAGCTTTATTGCCCAGGGCGACAATGAGCAGTTCTTC.

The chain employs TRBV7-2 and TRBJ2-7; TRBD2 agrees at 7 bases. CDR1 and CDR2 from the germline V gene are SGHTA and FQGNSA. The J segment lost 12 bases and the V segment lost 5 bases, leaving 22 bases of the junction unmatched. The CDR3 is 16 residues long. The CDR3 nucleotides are TGTGCCAGCAGCCCTTACGGACTAGTGTCCCTAGCTCAATTGTACTTC. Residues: CASSPYGLVSLAQLYF.

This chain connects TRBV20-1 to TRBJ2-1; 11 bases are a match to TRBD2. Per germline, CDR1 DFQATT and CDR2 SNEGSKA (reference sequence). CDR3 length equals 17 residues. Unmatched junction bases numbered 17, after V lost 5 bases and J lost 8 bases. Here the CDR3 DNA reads TGCAGTGCTGCTCCGGGACTAGCGGATTGGGGTTCGGATGAGCAGTTCTTC. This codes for CSAAPGLADWGSDEQFF.

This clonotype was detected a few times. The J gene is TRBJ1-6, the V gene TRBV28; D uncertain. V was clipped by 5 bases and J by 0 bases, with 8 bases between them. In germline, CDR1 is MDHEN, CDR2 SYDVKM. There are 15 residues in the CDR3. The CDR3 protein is CASSRRSSYNSPLHF. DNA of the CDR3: TGTGCCAGCAGTCGGAGGAGCTCCTATAATTCACCCCTCCACTTT.

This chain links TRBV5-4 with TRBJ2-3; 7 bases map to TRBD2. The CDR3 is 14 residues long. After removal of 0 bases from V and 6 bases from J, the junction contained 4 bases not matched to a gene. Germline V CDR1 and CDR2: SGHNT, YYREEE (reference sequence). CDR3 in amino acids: CASSLGGSQDTQYF. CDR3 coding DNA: TGTGCCAGCAGCTTGGGCGGGAGTCAGGATACGCAGTATTTT. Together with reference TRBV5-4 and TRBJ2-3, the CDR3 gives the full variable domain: ETGVTQSPTHLIKTRGQQVTLRCSSQSGHNTVSWYQQALGQGPQFIFQYYREEENGRGNFPPRFSGLQFPNYSSELNVNALELDDSALYLCASSLGGSQDTQYFGPGTRLTVL.